This T cell receptor beta chain originates from a study of T cell responses to AZD1222 COVID-19 vaccine. The data were produced by immunoSEQ multiplex PCR, yet TCRdb's version contains in-frame clones alone and is incomplete. The data contain roughly 160,000 clones, approximately 87% of them singletons. Pooled samples include second doses given at about 4 or 12 weeks. The study's findings and limits: Two AZD1222 administrations were followed by greater Spike-specific TCR breadth and depth. Reports indicate that nearly half of spike-specific TCRs are directed at unmutated variant regions.

A remark on this clone: Its antigen is not identified.

The sequence came from an adult who received the AZD1222 COVID-19 vaccine. Here the sequenced sample was peripheral blood, taken 28 days after the second AZD1222 dose.

The CDR3 DNA is TGTGCCAGCAGCTTAGTTGGTGGGCTAATTAGGAATGAGCAGTTCTTC. It codes for CASSLVGGLIRNEQFF. This sequence joins TRBV7-2 and TRBJ2-1; no definite D call. This CDR3 region has 16 residues. Trimming stripped 1 base from V and 7 bases from J, with 17 bases between. The V gene's germline CDR1 is SGHTA and CDR2 FQGNSA. Full variable domain (missing parts from reference TRBV7-2 and TRBJ2-1): GAGVSQSPSNKVTEKGKDVELRCDPISGHTALYWYRQSLGQGLEFLIYFQGNSAPDKSGLPSDRFSAERTGGSVSTLTIQRTQQEDSAVYLCASSLVGGLIRNEQFFGPGTRLTVL.